This TCR beta chain was identified in a study of CD8+ T cells in alopecia areata. Background on the study: It was oral tofacitinib, at 5 to 10 mg twice daily, that treated patients received. Once tofacitinib had been taken for 6 to 18 months, 6 months off drug followed.

Germline CDR1 and CDR2: MNHEY and SMNVEV (reference sequence). The CDR3 runs to 16 residues. Trimming cost V 4 bases and J 4 bases; bases outside gene matches: 8. This clone was picked up many times. Its specificity is unknown. Extraction and reverse transcription of RNA yielded cDNA as the sequencing template. Profiling relied on immunoSEQ multiplex PCR, and the TCRdb table lists in-frame clones only, not all of them. The data show some 130,000 clones, 53% seen once. Findings of the study overall: Treatment with tofacitinib significantly lowered scalp clonality and reduced expanded CD8+ clones among the top 100.

Treatment reported: oral pan-JAK inhibitor, 5-10 mg twice daily. The rearrangement uses TRBV27 and TRBJ2-5; TRBD1 matches 11 bases. This TCR derives from a human donor with alopecia areata. The sample in question was CD4+ T cells sorted from blood, obtained at week 4, from a patient treated with tofacitinib. The DNA of the CDR3 is TGTGCCAGCAGTTCGAAACCCGGGACAGGGGGAGAGACCCAGTACTTC. Residues: CASSSKPGTGGETQYF.